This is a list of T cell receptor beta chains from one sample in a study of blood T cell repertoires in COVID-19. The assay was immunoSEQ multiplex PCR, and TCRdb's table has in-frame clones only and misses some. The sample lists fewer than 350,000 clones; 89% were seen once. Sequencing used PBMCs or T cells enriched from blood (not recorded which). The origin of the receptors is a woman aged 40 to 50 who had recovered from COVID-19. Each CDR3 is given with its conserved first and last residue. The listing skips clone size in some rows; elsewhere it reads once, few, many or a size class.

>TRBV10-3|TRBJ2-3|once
CAISESGGGGTDTQYF
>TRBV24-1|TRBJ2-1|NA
CATNNLGRASYNEQFF
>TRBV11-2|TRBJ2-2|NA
CASSFLFSNTGELFF
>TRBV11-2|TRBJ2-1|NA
CASSLGQNYNEQFF
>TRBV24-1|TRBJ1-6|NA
CATSDRQGSPLHF
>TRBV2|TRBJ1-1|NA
CASSEGVGTEAFF
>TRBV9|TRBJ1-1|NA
CASSIRGLDTEAFF
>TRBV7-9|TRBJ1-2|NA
CASSPRQGGYTF
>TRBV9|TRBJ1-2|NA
CASSAHYRAHFYGYTF
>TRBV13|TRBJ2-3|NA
CASSARTSTDTQYF
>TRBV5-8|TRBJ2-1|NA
CASSLGLAGSREQFF
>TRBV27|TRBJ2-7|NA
CASSPRQGGYEQYF
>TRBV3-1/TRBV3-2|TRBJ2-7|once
CASSQDPGHDATVQYF
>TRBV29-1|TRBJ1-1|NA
CSALTASEAFF
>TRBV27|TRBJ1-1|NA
CASSLGGPGTEAFF
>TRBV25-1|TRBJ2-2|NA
CASSGDSNTGELFF
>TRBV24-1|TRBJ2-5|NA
CATSDSDRGTYQETQYF
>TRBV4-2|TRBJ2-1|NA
CASSRAGEGNEQFF
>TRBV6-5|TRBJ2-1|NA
CASTWGGEQFF
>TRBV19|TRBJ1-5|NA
CASRFQGGNQPQHF
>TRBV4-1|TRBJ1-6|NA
CASGNFWTESPLHF
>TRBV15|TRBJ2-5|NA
CATSVSLVQETQYF
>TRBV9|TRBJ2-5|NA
CASSVAGAKGQETQYF
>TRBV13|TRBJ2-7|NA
CASSFRLYEQYF
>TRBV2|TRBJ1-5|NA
CASSELRGSQPQHF
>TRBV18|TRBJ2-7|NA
CASSPLLSSGSNRDEQYF
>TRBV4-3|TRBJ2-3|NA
CASSPRLAGYTTSGTDTQYF
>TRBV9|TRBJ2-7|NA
CASSPTGISYEQYF
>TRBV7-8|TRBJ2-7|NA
CASSLVDGGSYEQYF
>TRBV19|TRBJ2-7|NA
CASTLVAGAHEQYF
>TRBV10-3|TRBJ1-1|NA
CAISLDSSNTEAFF
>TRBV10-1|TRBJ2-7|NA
CASSESGEESEQYF
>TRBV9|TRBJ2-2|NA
CASSVSSGPNTGELFF
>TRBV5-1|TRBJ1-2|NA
CASSLKTDTYGYTF
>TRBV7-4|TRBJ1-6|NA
CASSLAGRHRQLYSPLHF
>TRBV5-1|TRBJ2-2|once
CASSQGTSGGPGELFF
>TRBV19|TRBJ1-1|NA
CATGWGGQNTEAFF
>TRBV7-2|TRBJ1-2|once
CASSVTGETGGYTF
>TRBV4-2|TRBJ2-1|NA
CASSPVAGSPYNEQFF
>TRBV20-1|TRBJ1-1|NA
CSAPLNTEAFF
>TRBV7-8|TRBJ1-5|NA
CASSPETHSNQPQHF
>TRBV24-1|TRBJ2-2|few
CATSDSSQLFF
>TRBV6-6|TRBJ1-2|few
CASSPDRGPWSSGYTF
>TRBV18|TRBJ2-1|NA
CASSPKQGLSYNEQFF
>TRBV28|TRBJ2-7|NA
CASRTGDYEQYF
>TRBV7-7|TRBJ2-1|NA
CASSDRDRDYNEQFF